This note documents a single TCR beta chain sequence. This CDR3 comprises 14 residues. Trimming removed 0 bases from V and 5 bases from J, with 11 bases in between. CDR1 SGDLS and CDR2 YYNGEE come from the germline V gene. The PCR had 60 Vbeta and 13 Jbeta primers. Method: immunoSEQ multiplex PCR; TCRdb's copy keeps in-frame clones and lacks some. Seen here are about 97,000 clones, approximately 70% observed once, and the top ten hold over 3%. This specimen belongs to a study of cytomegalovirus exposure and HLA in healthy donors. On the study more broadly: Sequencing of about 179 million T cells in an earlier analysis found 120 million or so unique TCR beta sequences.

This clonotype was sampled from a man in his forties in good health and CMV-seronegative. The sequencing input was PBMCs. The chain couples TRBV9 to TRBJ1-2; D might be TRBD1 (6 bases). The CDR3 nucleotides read TGTGCCAGCAGCGTAGCGGTGGGGGCGTATGGCTACACCTTC. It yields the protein CASSVAVGAYGYTF.